This TCR beta chain was captured by sequencing in a study of blood T cell dynamics during melanoma immunotherapy. For the study at large: First-line therapy was either pembrolizumab or nivolumab with ipilimumab for metastatic melanoma.

The time point: week 3, after first cycle of checkpoint inhibitor. Patients had no prior systemic cancer treatment, immunosuppressants or other active cancers. Findings of the study overall: It remained unknown if the driving T cell clones were melanoma-specific.

With respect to this clone: The antigen is undetermined.

Generated by immunoSEQ multiplex PCR, the TCRdb table keeps only in-frame clones and is missing some. Of roughly 29,000 clones in the sample, 80% to 85% were seen once. V gave up 0 bases and J gave up 0 bases; unmatched junction bases: 4. The CDR3 covers 17 residues. Germline-derived CDR1 and CDR2 are MGHRA and YSYEKL. The chain recombines TRBV4-1 with TRBJ2-3; TRBD1 matches at 9 bases. The TCR originated in a human donor with melanoma. The specimen was blood, collected from a patient treated with checkpoint blockade. The CDR3 nucleotides read TGCGCCAGCAGCCAAGATCGGACAGGGGACAGCACAGATACGCAGTATTTT. Its translation is CASSQDRTGDSTDTQYF.